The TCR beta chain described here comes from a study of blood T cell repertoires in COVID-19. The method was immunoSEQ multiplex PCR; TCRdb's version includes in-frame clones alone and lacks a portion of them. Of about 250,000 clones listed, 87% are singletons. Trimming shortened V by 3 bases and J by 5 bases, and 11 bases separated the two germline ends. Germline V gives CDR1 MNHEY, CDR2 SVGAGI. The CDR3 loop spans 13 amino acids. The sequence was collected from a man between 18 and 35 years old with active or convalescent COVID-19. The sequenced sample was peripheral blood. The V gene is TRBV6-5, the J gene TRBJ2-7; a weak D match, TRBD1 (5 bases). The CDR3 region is CASSYNQGHEQYF. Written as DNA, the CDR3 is TGTGCCAGCAGTTATAACCAGGGCCACGAGCAGTACTTC.